This T cell receptor beta chain emerged from a study of beta chain features in type 1 diabetes. Study-wide points: Type 1 diabetes patients showed fewer insertions and more deletions at VDJ junctions. Type 1 diabetes patients showed a moderate but significant shortening of TCRB CDR3s in all four CD4+ subsets.

This CDR3 comprises 13 residues. The germline V gene encodes CDR1 SGDLS and CDR2 YYNGEE. V lost 2 bases, J lost 5 bases, and 10 bases lay in between. cDNA synthesis used the whole RNA isolate, giving expressed TCRB sequences. TCRdb's copy holds only in-frame clones and misses some; the assay was immunoSEQ multiplex PCR. This sample has about 230,000 clones, with roughly 9.6% found just once. As regards this clone: What it binds is not known.

One heparinised draw, averaging around 0.12 L, was taken per donor. This chain joins TRBV9 and TRBJ1-1; D is undetermined. The TCR originated in a woman under 30 in good health. Sequencing was carried out using naive CD4+ T cells from blood. CDR3 region: CASSVSQRTEAFF. The CDR3 DNA reads as TGTGCCAGCAGCGTCAGCCAGAGGACTGAAGCTTTCTTT.